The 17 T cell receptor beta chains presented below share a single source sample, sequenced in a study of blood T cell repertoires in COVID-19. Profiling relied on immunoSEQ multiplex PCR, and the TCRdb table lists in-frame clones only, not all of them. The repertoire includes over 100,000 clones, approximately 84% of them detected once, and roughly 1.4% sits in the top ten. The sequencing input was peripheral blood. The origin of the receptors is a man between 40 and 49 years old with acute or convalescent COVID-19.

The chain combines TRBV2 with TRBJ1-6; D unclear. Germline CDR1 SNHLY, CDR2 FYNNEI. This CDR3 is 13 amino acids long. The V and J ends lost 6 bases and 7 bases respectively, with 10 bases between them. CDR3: CASSPGYNSPLHF. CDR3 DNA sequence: TGTGCCAGCAGCCCAGGATACAATTCACCCCTCCACTTT. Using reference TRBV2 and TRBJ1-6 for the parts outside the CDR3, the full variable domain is EPEVTQTPSHQVTQMGQEVILRCVPISNHLYFYWYRQILGQKVEFLVSFYNNEISEKSEIFDDQFSVERPDGSNFTLKIRSTKLEDSAMYFCASSPGYNSPLHFGNGTRLTVT.

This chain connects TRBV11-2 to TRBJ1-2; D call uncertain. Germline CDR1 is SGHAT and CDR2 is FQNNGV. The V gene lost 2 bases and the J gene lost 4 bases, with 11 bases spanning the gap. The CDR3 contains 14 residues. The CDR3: CASSLSGQSYGYTF. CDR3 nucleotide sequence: TGTGCCAGCAGCTTAAGCGGGCAGTCCTATGGCTACACCTTC.

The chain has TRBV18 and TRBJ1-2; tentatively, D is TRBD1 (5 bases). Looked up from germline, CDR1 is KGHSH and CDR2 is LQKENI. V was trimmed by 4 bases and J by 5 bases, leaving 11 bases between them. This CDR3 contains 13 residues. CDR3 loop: CASSRGTDYGYTF. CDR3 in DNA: TGTGCCAGCTCACGAGGGACTGATTATGGCTACACCTTC.

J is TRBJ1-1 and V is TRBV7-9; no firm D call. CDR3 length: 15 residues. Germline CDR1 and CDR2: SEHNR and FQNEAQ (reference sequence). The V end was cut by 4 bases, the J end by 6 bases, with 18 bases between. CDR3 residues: CASSYPPGRAAEAFF. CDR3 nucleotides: TGTGCCAGCAGCTACCCTCCGGGGAGGGCGGCTGAAGCTTTCTTT.

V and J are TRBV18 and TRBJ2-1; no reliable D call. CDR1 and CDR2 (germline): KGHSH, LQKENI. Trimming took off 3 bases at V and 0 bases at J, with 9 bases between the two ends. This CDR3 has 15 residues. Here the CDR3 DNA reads TGTGCCAGCTCACCTACCGGTCTCTCCTACAATGAGCAGTTCTTC. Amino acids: CASSPTGLSYNEQFF.

CDR3: CASSLAGPGRGTEAFF. The CDR3 nucleotides read TGTGCCAGCAGCTTAGCCGGACCCGGACGGGGCACTGAAGCTTTCTTT. The chain employs TRBV7-2 and TRBJ1-1; D unresolved. V was trimmed by 0 bases and J by 4 bases, leaving 15 bases between them. The CDR3 runs to 16 residues. Germline CDR1 reads SGHTA; CDR2 reads FQGNSA. The whole variable domain, filled in from reference TRBV7-2 and TRBJ1-1, reads GAGVSQSPSNKVTEKGKDVELRCDPISGHTALYWYRQSLGQGLEFLIYFQGNSAPDKSGLPSDRFSAERTGGSVSTLTIQRTQQEDSAVYLCASSLAGPGRGTEAFFGQGTRLTVV.

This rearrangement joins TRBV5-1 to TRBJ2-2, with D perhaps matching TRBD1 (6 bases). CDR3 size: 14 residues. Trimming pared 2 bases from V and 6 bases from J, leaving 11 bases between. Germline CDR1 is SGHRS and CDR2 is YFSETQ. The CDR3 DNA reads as TGCGCCAGCAGCTTAAGGCAGGGGCCCGGGGAGCTGTTTTTT. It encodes CASSLRQGPGELFF.

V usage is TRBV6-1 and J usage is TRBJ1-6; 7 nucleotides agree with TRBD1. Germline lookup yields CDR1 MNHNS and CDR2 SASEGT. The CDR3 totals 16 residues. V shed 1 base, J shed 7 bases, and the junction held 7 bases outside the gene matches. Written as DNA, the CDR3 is TGTGCCAGCAGTGAAGTTCTACAGGGGAGGAATTCACCCCTCCACTTT. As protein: CASSEVLQGRNSPLHF.

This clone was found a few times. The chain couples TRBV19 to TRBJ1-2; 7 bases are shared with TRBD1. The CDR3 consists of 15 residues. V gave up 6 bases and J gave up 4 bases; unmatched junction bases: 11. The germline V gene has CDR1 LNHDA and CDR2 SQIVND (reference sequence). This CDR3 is CASRVKGGNLYGYTF. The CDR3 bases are TGTGCCAGTAGGGTTAAAGGGGGCAATCTCTATGGCTACACCTTC.

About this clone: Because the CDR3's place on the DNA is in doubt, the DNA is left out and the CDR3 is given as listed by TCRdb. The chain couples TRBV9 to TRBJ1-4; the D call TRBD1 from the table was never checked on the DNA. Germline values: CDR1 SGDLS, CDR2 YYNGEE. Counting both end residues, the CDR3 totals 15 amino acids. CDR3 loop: CASSVVDRTMKNCFF.

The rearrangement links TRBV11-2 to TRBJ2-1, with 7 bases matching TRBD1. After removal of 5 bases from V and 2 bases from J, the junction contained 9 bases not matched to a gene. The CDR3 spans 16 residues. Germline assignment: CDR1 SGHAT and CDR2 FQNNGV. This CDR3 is CASSHPGQRAYNEQFF. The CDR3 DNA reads TGTGCCAGCAGCCACCCGGGACAGAGGGCCTACAATGAGCAGTTCTTC.

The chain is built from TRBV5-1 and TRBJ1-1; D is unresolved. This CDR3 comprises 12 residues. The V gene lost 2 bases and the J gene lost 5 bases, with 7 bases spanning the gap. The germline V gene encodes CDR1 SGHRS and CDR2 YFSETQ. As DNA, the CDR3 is TGCGCCAGCAGCTTCGACGGGACTGAAGCTTTCTTT. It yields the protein CASSFDGTEAFF. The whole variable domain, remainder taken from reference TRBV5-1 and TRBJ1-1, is KAGVTQTPRYLIKTRGQQVTLSCSPISGHRSVSWYQQTPGQGLQFLFEYFSETQRNKGNFPGRFSGRQFSNSRSEMNVSTLELGDSALYLCASSFDGTEAFFGQGTRLTVV.

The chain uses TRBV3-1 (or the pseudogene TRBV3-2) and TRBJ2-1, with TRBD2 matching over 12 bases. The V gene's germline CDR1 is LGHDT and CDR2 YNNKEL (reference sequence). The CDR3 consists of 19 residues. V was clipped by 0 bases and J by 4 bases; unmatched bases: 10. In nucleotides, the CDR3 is TGTGCCAGCAGCCAAGATAGGGGACTGACTAGCGGGGGTTACAATGAGCAGTTCTTC. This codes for CASSQDRGLTSGGYNEQFF.

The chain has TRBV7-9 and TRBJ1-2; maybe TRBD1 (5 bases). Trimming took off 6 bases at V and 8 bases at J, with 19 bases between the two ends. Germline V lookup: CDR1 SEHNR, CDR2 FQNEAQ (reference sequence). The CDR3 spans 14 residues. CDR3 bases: TGTGCCAGCAGTCGCCGATCGACAGCTCAAGGCTACACCTTC. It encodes CASSRRSTAQGYTF.

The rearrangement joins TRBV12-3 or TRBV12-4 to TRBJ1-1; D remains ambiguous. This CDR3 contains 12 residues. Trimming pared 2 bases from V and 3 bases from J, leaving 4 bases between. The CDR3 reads CASSLLDTEAFF. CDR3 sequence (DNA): TGTGCCAGCAGTTTACTAGACACTGAAGCTTTCTTT.

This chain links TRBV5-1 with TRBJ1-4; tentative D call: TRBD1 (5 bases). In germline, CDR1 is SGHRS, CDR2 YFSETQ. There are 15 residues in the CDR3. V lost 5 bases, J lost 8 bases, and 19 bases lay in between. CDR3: CASRVRGGVREKLFF. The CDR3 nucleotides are TGCGCCAGCAGAGTCCGGGGAGGGGTAAGGGAAAAACTGTTTTTT.

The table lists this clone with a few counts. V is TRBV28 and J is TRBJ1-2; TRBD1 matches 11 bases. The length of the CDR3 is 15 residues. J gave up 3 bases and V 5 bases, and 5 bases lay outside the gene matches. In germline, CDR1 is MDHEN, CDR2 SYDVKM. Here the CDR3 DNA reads TGTGCCAGCAGTCACGGACAGGGGGCGGACTATGGCTACACCTTC. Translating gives CASSHGQGADYGYTF.